One TCR beta chain is described in this entry. The sample comes from a study of blood T cell repertoires in COVID-19. Background on the study: Sample material is recorded as cDNA or gDNA derived from T cells, B-cell-depleted T cells, or PBMCs.

Clinical histories supplied by participants themselves formed the basis of cohort assignment. V was pared by 0 bases and J by 3 bases, with 12 bases between. Germline V gives CDR1 SGDLS, CDR2 YYNGEE. The CDR3 has 15 residues. Profiling relied on immunoSEQ multiplex PCR, and the TCRdb table lists in-frame clones only, not all of them. The data show some 270,000 clones, 65% to 90% seen once. The chain couples TRBV9 to TRBJ1-2; no firm D call. The sample consisted of PBMCs or T cells enriched from blood (not recorded which). The receptor's source is a woman aged 45-65 years with acute COVID-19. Here the CDR3 reads CASSVGETLYYGYTF. CDR3 nucleotides: TGTGCCAGCAGCGTAGGGGAGACATTATACTATGGCTACACCTTC.